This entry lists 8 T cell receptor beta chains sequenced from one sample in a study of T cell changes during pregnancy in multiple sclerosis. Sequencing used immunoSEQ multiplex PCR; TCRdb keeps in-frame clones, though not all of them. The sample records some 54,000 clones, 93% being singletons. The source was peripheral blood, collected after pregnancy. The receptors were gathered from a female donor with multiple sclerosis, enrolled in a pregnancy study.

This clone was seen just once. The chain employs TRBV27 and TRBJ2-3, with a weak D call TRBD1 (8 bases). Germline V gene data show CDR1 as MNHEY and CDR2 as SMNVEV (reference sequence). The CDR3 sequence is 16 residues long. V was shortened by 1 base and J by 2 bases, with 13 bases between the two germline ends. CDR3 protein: CASSLWTGTITDTQYF. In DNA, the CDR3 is TGTGCCAGCAGTTTATGGACAGGGACTATCACAGATACGCAGTATTTT.

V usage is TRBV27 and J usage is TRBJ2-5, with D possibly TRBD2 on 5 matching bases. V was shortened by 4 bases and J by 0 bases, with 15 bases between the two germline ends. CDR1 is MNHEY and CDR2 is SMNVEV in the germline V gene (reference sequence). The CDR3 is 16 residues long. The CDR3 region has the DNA TGTGCCAGCAGTTCTTTGGGCGGGCCGTACCAAGAGACCCAGTACTTC. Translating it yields CASSSLGGPYQETQYF.

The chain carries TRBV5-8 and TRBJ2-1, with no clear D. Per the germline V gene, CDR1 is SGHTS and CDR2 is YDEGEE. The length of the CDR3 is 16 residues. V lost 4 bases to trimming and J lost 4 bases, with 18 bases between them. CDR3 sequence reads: CASSRAGTSGYNEQFF. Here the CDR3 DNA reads TGTGCCAGCAGCCGTGCCGGAACCTCAGGATACAATGAGCAGTTCTTC.

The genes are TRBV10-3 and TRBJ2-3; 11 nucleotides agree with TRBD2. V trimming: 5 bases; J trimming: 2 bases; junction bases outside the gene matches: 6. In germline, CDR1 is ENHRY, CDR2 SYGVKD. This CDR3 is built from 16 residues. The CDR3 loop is CAISTGTSGLTDTQYF. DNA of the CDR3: TGTGCCATCAGTACCGGGACTAGCGGACTCACAGATACGCAGTATTTT.

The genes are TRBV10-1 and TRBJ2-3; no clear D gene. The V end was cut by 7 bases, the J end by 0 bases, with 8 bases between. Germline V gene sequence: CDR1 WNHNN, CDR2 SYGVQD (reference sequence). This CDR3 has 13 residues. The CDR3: CASKAFSTDTQYF. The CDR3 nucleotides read TGCGCCAGCAAAGCGTTTAGCACAGATACGCAGTATTTT.

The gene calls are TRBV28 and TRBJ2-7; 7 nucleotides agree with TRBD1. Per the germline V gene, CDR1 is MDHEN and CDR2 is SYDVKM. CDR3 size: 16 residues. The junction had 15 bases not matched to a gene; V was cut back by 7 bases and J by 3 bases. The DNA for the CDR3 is TGTGCCAGCACCACCAACAGGGACAGTAATTTCTACGAGCAGTACTTC. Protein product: CASTTNRDSNFYEQYF.

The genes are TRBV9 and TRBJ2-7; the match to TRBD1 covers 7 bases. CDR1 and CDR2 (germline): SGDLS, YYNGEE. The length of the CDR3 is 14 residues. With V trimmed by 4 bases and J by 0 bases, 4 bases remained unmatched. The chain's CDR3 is CASSTGDSSYEQYF. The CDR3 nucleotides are TGTGCCAGCAGCACCGGGGACAGCTCCTACGAGCAGTACTTC.

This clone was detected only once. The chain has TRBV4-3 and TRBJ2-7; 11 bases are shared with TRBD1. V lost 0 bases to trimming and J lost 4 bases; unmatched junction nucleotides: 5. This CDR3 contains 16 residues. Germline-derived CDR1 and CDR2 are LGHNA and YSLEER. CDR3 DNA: TGCGCCAGCAGCCAAGATCGGTGGGACAGGGGGTACGAGCAGTACTTC. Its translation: CASSQDRWDRGYEQYF.